The 9 T cell receptor beta chains below all came from one sample that was sequenced in a study of blood T cell repertoires in COVID-19. Generated by immunoSEQ multiplex PCR, the TCRdb table keeps only in-frame clones and is missing some. Of roughly 200,000 clones in the sample, approximately 80% were seen once. The specimen was peripheral blood. The receptor source for this set is a human donor in a cohort sampled during active COVID-19.

This chain links TRBV9 with TRBJ2-1; 8 bases fit TRBD2. After removal of 0 bases from V and 4 bases from J, the junction contained 3 bases not matched to a gene. The CDR3 is 15 residues long. The germline gives CDR1 SGDLS, CDR2 YYNGEE. CDR3 in DNA: TGTGCCAGCAGCGTAGGACTAGCGCCTTACAATGAGCAGTTCTTC. Amino acids: CASSVGLAPYNEQFF.

This chain links TRBV18 with TRBJ2-2, with 7 bases lining up with TRBD1. The CDR3 runs 15 residues. Trimming removed 3 bases from V and 3 bases from J; junction bases left unmatched: 4. Germline V CDR1 and CDR2: KGHSH, LQKENI. CDR3 DNA sequence: TGTGCCAGCTCACCGAGACAGGGCGACACCGGGGAGCTGTTTTTT. This sequence encodes CASSPRQGDTGELFF.

This clone was counted many times. The rearrangement links TRBV30 to TRBJ2-1; 13 bases match TRBD2. J lost 8 bases, V lost 3 bases, and 7 bases had no gene match. The length of the CDR3 is 15 residues. Germline V gene lookup returns CDR1 GTSNPN and CDR2 SVGIG (reference sequence). The CDR3 sequence: CAWSALAGGQDEQFF. In DNA, the CDR3 is TGTGCCTGGAGCGCACTAGCGGGAGGGCAGGATGAGCAGTTCTTC.

The chain recombines TRBV7-2 with TRBJ2-4; tentative D call: TRBD1 (5 bases). V gave up 1 base and J gave up 8 bases, with 15 bases separating them. The CDR3 has 15 amino acids. CDR1 is SGHTA and CDR2 is FQGNSA in the germline V gene. This chain's CDR3 is CASSLESLMTDIQYF. The CDR3 nucleotides read TGTGCCAGCAGCTTAGAATCTCTCATGACAGACATTCAGTACTTC.

The rearrangement links TRBV2 to TRBJ2-5; a possible D gene is TRBD2 (6 bases). Per the germline V gene, CDR1 is SNHLY and CDR2 is FYNNEI. The CDR3 loop spans 15 amino acids. The ends were cut back, 4 bases at V and 5 bases at J, with 17 bases in the middle. The CDR3 nucleotides are TGTGCCAGCAGTGCCAGGGCCGTTGGAGGGGAGACCCAGTACTTC. Its protein is CASSARAVGGETQYF.

A note on this clone: The sample carries other DNA sequences with the same CDR3. V usage is TRBV6-5 and J usage is TRBJ2-7; D might be TRBD1 (6 bases). CDR1 is MNHEY and CDR2 is SVGAGI in the germline V gene. V lost 2 bases, J lost 2 bases, and 10 bases lay in between. The CDR3 length is 14 residues. The CDR3 loop is CASSYGTGPYEQYF. CDR3 in DNA: TGTGCCAGCAGTTACGGTACAGGGCCCTACGAGCAGTACTTC.

This chain connects TRBV3-1 (or the pseudogene TRBV3-2) to TRBJ1-4, with D unclear. The germline V and J ends were trimmed by 4 bases and 0 bases, with 3 bases remaining between them. The CDR3 consists of 13 residues. In germline, CDR1 is LGHDT, CDR2 YNNKEL (reference sequence). The CDR3 DNA is TGTGCCAGCAGCCCCTCAACTAATGAAAAACTGTTTTTT. Protein: CASSPSTNEKLFF.

The V call is TRBV11-2, the J call TRBJ2-7, with 9 bases fitting TRBD1. The germline CDR1 and CDR2 sequences are SGHAT and FQNNGV. V dropped 5 bases and J dropped 2; count of bases not matched to a gene: 10. The CDR3 has 16 residues. The CDR3 region is CASSDRDRVATYEQYF. CDR3 DNA sequence: TGTGCCAGCAGCGACCGGGACAGGGTGGCGACCTACGAGCAGTACTTC.

The chain carries TRBV28 and TRBJ2-4; 9 nucleotides match TRBD2. Per the germline V gene, CDR1 is MDHEN and CDR2 is SYDVKM. This CDR3 contains 16 residues. Losses at the gene ends were 10 bases for V and 0 bases for J; bases not matched to a gene: 10. The CDR3: CATSKGLALAKNIQYF. CDR3 DNA: TGTGCCACCTCGAAGGGACTAGCCTTAGCCAAAAACATTCAGTACTTC.